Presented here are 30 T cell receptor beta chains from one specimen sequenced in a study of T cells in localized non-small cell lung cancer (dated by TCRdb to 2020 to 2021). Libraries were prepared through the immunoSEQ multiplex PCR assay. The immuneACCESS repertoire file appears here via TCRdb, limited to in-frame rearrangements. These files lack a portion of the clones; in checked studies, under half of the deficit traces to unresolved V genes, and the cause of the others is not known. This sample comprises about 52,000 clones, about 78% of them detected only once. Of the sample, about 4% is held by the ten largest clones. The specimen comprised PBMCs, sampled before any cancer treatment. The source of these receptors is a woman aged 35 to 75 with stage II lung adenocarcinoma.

The CDR3 region is CATQSGVRESTEAFF. The CDR3 DNA is TGTGCCACCCAATCGGGAGTTAGGGAGAGCACTGAAGCTTTCTTT. V usage is TRBV28 and J usage is TRBJ1-1; no definite D call. This CDR3 has 15 residues. V lost 10 bases and J 4 bases, leaving 22 bases between the germline ends. The germline V gene encodes CDR1 MDHEN and CDR2 SYDVKM.

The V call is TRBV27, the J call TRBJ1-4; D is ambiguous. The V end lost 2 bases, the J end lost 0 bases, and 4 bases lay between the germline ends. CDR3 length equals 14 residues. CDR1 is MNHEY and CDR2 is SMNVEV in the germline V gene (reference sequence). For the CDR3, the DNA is TGTGCCAGCAGTTTAAAGACAACTAATGAAAAACTGTTTTTT. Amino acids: CASSLKTTNEKLFF.

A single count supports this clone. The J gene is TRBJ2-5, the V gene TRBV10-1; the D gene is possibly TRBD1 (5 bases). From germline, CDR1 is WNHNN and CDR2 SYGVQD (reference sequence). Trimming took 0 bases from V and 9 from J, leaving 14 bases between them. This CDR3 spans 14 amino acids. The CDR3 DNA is TGCGCCAGCAGTGAGTCTGACAGTTCAAGGGCCCAGTACTTC. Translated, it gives CASSESDSSRAQYF.

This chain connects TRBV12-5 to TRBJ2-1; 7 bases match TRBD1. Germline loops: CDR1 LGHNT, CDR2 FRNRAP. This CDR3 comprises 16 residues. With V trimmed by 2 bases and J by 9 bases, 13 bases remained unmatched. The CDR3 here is CASGLILRGSAGEQFF. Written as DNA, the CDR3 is TGTGCTAGTGGTTTGATTCTCAGGGGGTCGGCGGGTGAGCAGTTCTTC.

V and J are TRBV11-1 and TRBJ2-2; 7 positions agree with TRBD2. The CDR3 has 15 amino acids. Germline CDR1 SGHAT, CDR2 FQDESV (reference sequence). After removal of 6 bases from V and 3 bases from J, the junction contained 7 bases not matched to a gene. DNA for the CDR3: TGTGCCAGCAGGTGGAAGCGGGGAGACACCGGGGAGCTGTTTTTT. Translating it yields CASRWKRGDTGELFF.

CDR3 amino acids: CASSPGWGTRNIQYF. As DNA, the CDR3 is TGTGCCAGCAGTCCCGGGTGGGGGACGCGAAACATTCAGTACTTC. The chain is built from TRBV6-6 and TRBJ2-4; perhaps D is TRBD1 or TRBD2 (5 bases each). The germline V gene has CDR1 MNHNY and CDR2 SVGAGI (reference sequence). This CDR3 contains 15 residues. V lost 5 bases to trimming and J lost 6 bases, with 17 bases between them.

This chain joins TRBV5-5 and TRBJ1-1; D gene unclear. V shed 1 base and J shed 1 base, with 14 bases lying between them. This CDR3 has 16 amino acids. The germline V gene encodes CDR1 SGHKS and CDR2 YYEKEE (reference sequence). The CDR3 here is CASSLFGQAPNTEAFF. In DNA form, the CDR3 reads TGTGCCAGCAGCTTGTTCGGGCAGGCCCCGAACACTGAAGCTTTCTTT.

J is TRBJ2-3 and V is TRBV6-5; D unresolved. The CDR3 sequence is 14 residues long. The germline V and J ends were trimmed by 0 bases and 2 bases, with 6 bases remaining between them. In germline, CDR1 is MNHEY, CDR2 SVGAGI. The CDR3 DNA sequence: TGTGCCAGCAGTTACTCGAGTACCACAGATACGCAGTATTTT. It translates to CASSYSSTTDTQYF.

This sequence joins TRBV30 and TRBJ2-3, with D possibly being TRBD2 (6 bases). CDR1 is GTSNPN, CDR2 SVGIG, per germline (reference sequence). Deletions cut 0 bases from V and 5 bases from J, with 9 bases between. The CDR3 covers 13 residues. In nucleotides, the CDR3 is TGTGCCTGGAGTGTAAGTAGCGGAGATACGCAGTATTTT. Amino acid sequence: CAWSVSSGDTQYF.

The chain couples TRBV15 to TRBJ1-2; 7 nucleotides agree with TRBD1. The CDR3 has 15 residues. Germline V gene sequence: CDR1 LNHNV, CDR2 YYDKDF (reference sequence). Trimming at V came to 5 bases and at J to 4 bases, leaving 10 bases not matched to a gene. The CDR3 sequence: CATSLSRDSSYGYTF. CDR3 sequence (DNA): TGTGCCACCAGCCTCTCCCGGGACAGCAGCTATGGCTACACCTTC.

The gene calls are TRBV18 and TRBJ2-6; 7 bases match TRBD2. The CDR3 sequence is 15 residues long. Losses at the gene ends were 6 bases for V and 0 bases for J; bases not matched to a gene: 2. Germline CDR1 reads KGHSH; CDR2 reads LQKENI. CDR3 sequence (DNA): TGTGCCAGCTCCCCGGGGGGCTCTGGGGCCAACGTCCTGACTTTC. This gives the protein CASSPGGSGANVLTF.

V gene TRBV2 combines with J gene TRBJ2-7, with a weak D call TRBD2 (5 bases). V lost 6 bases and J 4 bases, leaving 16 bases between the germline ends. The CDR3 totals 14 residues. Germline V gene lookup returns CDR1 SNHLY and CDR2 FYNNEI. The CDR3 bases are TGTGCCAGCAGCCCTAACGGACTGGGGTACGAGCAGTACTTC. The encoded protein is CASSPNGLGYEQYF. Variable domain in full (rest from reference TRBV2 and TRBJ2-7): EPEVTQTPSHQVTQMGQEVILRCVPISNHLYFYWYRQILGQKVEFLVSFYNNEISEKSEIFDDQFSVERPDGSNFTLKIRSTKLEDSAMYFCASSPNGLGYEQYFGPGTRLTVT.

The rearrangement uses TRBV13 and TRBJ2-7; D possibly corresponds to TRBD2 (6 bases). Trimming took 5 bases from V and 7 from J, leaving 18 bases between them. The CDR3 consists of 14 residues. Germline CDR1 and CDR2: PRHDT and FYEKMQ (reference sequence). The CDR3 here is CASSPRDWVGEQYF. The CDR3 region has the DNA TGTGCCAGCAGCCCTCGGGACTGGGTCGGTGAGCAGTACTTC.

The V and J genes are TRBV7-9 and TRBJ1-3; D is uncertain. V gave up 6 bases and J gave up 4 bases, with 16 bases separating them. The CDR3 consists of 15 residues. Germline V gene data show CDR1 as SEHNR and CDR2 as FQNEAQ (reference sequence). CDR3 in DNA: TGTGCCAGCAGTTTTCAAACGACGGGAGGAAACACCATATATTTT. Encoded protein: CASSFQTTGGNTIYF. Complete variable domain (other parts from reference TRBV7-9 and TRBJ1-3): DTGVSQNPRHKITKRGQNVTFRCDPISEHNRLYWYRQTLGQGPEFLTYFQNEAQLEKSRLLSDRFSAERPKGSFSTLEIQRTEQGDSAMYLCASSFQTTGGNTIYFGEGSWLTVV.

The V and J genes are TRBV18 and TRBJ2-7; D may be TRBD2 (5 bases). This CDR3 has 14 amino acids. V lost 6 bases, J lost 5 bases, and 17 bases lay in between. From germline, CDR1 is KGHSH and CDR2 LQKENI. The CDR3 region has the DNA TGTGCCAGCTCTAACTCGAGGTGGGGAGACGAGCAGTACTTC. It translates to CASSNSRWGDEQYF.

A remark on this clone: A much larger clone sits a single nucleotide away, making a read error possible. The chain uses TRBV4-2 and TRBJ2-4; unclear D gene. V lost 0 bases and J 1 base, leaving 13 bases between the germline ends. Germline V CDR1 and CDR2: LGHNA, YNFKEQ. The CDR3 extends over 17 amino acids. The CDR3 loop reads CASSQDKASVAKNIQYF. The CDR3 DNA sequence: TGTGCCAGCAGCCAAGATAAGGCCTCGGTGGCCAAAAACATTCAGTACTTC.

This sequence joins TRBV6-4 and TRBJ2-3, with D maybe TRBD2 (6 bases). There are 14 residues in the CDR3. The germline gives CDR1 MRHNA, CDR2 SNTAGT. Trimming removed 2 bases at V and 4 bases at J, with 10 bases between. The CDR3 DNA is TGTGCCAGCAGTGACGGAGGAGGGGCAGATACGCAGTATTTT. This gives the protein CASSDGGGADTQYF.

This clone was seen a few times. The CDR3 loop is CASSLRRGGMNTEAFF. CDR3 bases: TGTGCCAGCAGCCTGCGCAGGGGCGGAATGAACACTGAAGCTTTCTTT. The chain combines TRBV11-2 with TRBJ1-1, with D possibly TRBD1 on 6 matching bases. Between the trimmed V and J ends, which lost 5 bases and 0 bases, there was a span of 16 bases. CDR3 length equals 16 residues. Germline assignment: CDR1 SGHAT and CDR2 FQNNGV.

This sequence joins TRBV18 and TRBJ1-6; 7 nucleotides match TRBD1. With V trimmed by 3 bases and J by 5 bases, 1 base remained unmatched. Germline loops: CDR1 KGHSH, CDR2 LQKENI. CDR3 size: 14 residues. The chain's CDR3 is CASSPTGNNSPLHF. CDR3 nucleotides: TGTGCCAGCTCACCGACAGGGAATAATTCACCCCTCCACTTT.

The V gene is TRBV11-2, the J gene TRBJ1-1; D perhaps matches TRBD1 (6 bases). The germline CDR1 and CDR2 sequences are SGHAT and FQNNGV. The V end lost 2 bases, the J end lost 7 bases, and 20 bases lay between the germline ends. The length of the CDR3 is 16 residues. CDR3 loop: CASSLSQGGATNEAFF. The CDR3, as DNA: TGTGCCAGCAGCTTATCTCAAGGGGGGGCAACCAATGAAGCTTTCTTT.

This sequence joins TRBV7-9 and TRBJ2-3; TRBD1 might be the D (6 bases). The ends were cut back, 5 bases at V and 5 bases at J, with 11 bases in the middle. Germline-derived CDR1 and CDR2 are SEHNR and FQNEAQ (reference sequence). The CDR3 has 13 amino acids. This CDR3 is CASSPQGLDTQYF. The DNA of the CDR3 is TGTGCCAGCAGCCCCCAGGGGTTAGATACGCAGTATTTT.

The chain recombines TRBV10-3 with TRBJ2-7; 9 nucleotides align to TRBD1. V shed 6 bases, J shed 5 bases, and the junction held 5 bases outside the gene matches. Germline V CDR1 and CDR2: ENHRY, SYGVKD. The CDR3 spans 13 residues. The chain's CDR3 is CAIRGQGTHEQYF. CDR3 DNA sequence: TGTGCCATCAGAGGACAGGGGACACACGAGCAGTACTTC.

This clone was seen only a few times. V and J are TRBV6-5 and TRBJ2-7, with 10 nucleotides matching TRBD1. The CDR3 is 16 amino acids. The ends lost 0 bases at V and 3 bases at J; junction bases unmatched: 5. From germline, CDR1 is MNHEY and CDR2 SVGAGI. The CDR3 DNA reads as TGTGCCAGCAGTTACTCGCCCGGGACAGGGGACTACGAGCAGTACTTC. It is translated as CASSYSPGTGDYEQYF.

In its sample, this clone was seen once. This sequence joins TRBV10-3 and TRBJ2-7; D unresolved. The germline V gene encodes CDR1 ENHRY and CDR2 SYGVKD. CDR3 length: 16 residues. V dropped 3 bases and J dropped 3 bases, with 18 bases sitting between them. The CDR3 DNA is TGTGCCATCAGTGACGGCTTGGTTGGGTCGAGCTACGAGCAGTACTTC. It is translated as CAISDGLVGSSYEQYF.

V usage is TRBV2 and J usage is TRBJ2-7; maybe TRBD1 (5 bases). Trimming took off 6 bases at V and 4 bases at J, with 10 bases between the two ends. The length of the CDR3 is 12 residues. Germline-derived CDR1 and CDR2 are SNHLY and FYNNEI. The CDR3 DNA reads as TGTGCCAGCAGACCCCAGGGATACGAGCAGTACTTC. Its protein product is CASRPQGYEQYF.

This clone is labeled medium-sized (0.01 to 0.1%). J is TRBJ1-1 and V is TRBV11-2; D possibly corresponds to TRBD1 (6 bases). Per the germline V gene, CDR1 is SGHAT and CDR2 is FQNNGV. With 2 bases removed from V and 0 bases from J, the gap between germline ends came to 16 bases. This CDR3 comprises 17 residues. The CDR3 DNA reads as TGTGCCAGCAGCTTAAGAGAAGGGGGGACACTGAACACTGAAGCTTTCTTT. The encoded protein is CASSLREGGTLNTEAFF. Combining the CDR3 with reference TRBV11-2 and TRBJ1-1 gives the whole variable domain EAGVAQSPRYKIIEKRQSVAFWCNPISGHATLYWYQQILGQGPKLLIQFQNNGVVDDSQLPKDRFSAERLKGVDSTLKIQPAKLEDSAVYLCASSLREGGTLNTEAFFGQGTRLTVV.

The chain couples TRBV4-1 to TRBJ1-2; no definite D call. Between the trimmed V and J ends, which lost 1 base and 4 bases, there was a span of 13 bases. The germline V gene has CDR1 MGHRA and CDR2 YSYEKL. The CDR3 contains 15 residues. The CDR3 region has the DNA TGCGCCAGCAGCCAAGTGGGAAACAGATTCTATGGCTACACCTTC. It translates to CASSQVGNRFYGYTF.

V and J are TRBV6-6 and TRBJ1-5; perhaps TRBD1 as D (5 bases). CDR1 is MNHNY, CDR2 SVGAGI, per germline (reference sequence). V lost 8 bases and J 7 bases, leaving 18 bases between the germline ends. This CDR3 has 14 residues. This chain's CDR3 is CASVGPQGGQPQHF. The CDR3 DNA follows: TGTGCCAGCGTGGGGCCCCAGGGCGGCCAGCCCCAGCATTTT.

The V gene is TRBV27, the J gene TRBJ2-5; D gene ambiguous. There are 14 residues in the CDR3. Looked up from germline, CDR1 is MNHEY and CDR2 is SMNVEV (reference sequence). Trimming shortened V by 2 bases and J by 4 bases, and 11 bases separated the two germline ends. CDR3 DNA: TGTGCCAGCAGTTTACGTGGCGTAGGAGAGACCCAGTACTTC. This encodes CASSLRGVGETQYF.

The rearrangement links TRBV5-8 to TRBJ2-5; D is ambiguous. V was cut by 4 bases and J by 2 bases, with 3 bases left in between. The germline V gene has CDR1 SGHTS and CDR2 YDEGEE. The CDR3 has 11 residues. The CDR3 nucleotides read TGTGCCAGCAGCGGTCAAGAGACCCAGTACTTC. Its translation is CASSGQETQYF.